Shown below are 20 T cell receptor beta chains from a single sample sequenced in a study of graft-versus-host responses after intestinal transplantation. Assay used: immunoSEQ multiplex PCR; TCRdb lists only in-frame clones, some missing. The data show about 11,000 clones, roughly a third seen once. Specimen: alloreactive CD4+ T cells from a mixed lymphocyte reaction culture, collected before transplantation. The subset was: CFSE-low proliferating T cells sorted from roughly six-day pre-transplant mixed lymphocyte reaction (GvH or HvG direction). The receptors were gathered from a human patient who was an organ donor for intestinal transplantation.

The chain recombines TRBV6-6 with TRBJ2-2; 9 nucleotides line up with TRBD1. This CDR3 is 16 amino acids long. Per the germline V gene, CDR1 is MNHNY and CDR2 is SVGAGI (reference sequence). The junction had 5 bases not matched to a gene; V was cut back by 2 bases and J by 4 bases. Written as DNA, the CDR3 is TGTGCCAGCAGTTACCTATCGACAGGGGGCACCGGGGAGCTGTTTTTT. Protein: CASSYLSTGGTGELFF.

This clone has more than one count but fewer than ten. The CDR3 sequence is CAWSVHGGREETQYF. For the CDR3, the DNA is TGTGCCTGGAGTGTACACGGGGGGCGTGAGGAGACCCAGTACTTC. V usage is TRBV30 and J usage is TRBJ2-5, with D maybe TRBD2 (7 bases). The CDR3 totals 15 residues. Germline-derived CDR1 and CDR2 are GTSNPN and SVGIG (reference sequence). V lost 0 bases and J lost 5, with 16 bases in between.

The CDR3 here is CASSSFSGFSYEQYF. The CDR3 DNA sequence: TGTGCCAGCTCATCCTTTTCAGGGTTTTCCTACGAGCAGTACTTC. The rearrangement uses TRBV18 and TRBJ2-7, with D tentatively TRBD1 (5 bases). Trimming left V 5 bases short and J 1 base short, with 15 bases between. The CDR3 contains 15 residues. The germline CDR1 and CDR2 sequences are KGHSH and LQKENI.

This clone was observed a few times. The chain is built from TRBV2 and TRBJ1-2; 11 nucleotides match TRBD1. The V gene's germline CDR1 is SNHLY and CDR2 FYNNEI. The CDR3 runs to 14 residues. The J segment lost 4 bases and the V segment lost 6 bases, leaving 4 bases of the junction unmatched. The CDR3 DNA sequence: TGTGCCAGCAGCCTGGGACAGGGGGGCTATGGCTACACCTTC. Translation gives CASSLGQGGYGYTF.

V gene TRBV4-1 combines with J gene TRBJ2-3; 7 positions match TRBD2. The CDR3 has 17 amino acids. The J segment lost 0 bases and the V segment lost 4 bases, leaving 10 bases of the junction unmatched. Per germline, CDR1 MGHRA and CDR2 YSYEKL. The CDR3 region has the DNA TGCGCCAGCAGCCCCGGGGGGTGGAGTGCGAGCACAGATACGCAGTATTTT. Amino acids: CASSPGGWSASTDTQYF.

This sequence joins TRBV4-1 and TRBJ1-3; D call uncertain. V was clipped by 0 bases and J by 1 base, with 13 bases between them. CDR1 is MGHRA, CDR2 YSYEKL, per germline. The CDR3 runs to 17 residues. The CDR3 is CASSQDYLGRSGNTIYF. CDR3 bases: TGCGCCAGCAGCCAAGATTACTTAGGGAGATCTGGAAACACCATATATTTT.

The table lists this clone with a count of one. The chain combines TRBV5-6 with TRBJ2-7; TRBD1 might be the D (6 bases). The CDR3 totals 15 residues. Germline assignment: CDR1 SGHDT and CDR2 YYEEEE. The V gene lost 3 bases and the J gene lost 3 bases, with 16 bases spanning the gap. This CDR3 is CASSSRGLVNYEQYF. The CDR3 coding sequence is TGTGCCAGCAGCTCCAGGGGCCTTGTCAACTACGAGCAGTACTTC.

This chain uses TRBV5-6 with TRBJ1-1; TRBD1 agrees at 8 bases. The CDR3 has 15 amino acids. Germline V CDR1 and CDR2: SGHDT, YYEEEE. With V trimmed by 4 bases and J by 1 base, 6 bases remained unmatched. CDR3 loop: CASSQGQGPNTEAFF. CDR3 DNA sequence: TGTGCCAGCAGCCAAGGACAGGGACCGAACACTGAAGCTTTCTTT.

The chain is built from TRBV19 and TRBJ1-1, with 12 bases aligning to TRBD1. Germline V gene sequence: CDR1 LNHDA, CDR2 SQIVND (reference sequence). V trimming: 6 bases; J trimming: 7 bases; junction bases outside the gene matches: 12. The CDR3 covers 16 residues. CDR3 sequence (DNA): TGTGCCAGTAGGCCGGGACAGGGGGCGCTAGGAAGTGAAGCTTTCTTT. This translates into CASRPGQGALGSEAFF.

This sequence joins TRBV28 and TRBJ1-1; TRBD1 agrees at 7 bases. The CDR3 contains 13 residues. CDR1 and CDR2 from the germline V gene are MDHEN and SYDVKM. V lost 8 bases and J lost 1; bases outside the gene matches: 4. CDR3 in amino acids: CASPGQQNTEAFF. The CDR3 coding sequence is TGTGCCAGCCCGGGACAGCAGAACACTGAAGCTTTCTTT.

This clone was counted between two and nine times. The chain is built from TRBV13 and TRBJ1-1; D unresolved. Trimming took 3 bases from V and 5 from J, leaving 7 bases between them. The CDR3 runs to 12 residues. The germline gives CDR1 PRHDT, CDR2 FYEKMQ (reference sequence). CDR3 amino acids: CASSFSGTEAFF. In nucleotides, the CDR3 is TGTGCCAGCAGCTTTTCGGGAACTGAAGCTTTCTTT.

This clone appeared a few times. The chain employs TRBV11-3 and TRBJ1-6; TRBD1 agrees at 9 bases. V was pared by 5 bases and J by 10 bases, with 3 bases of the junction left unmatched. The CDR3 is made up of 13 amino acids. CDR1 is SGHNT and CDR2 is YENEEA in the germline V gene. CDR3 coding DNA: TGTGCCAGCAGCCCCGGACAGGGGTCACCCCTCCACTTT. Translation: CASSPGQGSPLHF.

The chain combines TRBV27 with TRBJ2-5; TRBD2 agrees at 16 bases. Germline V lookup: CDR1 MNHEY, CDR2 SMNVEV (reference sequence). This CDR3 is 22 amino acids long. V lost 5 bases to trimming and J lost 2 bases; unmatched junction nucleotides: 20. The CDR3 region has the DNA TGTGCCAGCAGTCGATTTTCCTCACGGGGACTAGCGGGGGGGGGCCTACAAGAGACCCAGTACTTC. Residues: CASSRFSSRGLAGGGLQETQYF.

This chain joins TRBV27 and TRBJ2-3, with 11 bases aligning to TRBD2. The CDR3 has 16 residues. Germline CDR1 reads MNHEY; CDR2 reads SMNVEV (reference sequence). V dropped 6 bases and J dropped 1; count of bases not matched to a gene: 6. CDR3 residues: CASSPLAGGRTDTQYF. The CDR3 coding sequence is TGTGCCAGCAGCCCATTAGCGGGGGGGCGCACAGATACGCAGTATTTT.

V and J are TRBV5-5 and TRBJ1-1, with D possibly being TRBD1 (5 bases). Between the trimmed V and J ends, which lost 3 bases and 0 bases, there was a span of 12 bases. The CDR3 has 15 amino acids. Germline CDR1 is SGHKS and CDR2 is YYEKEE (reference sequence). As DNA, the CDR3 is TGTGCCAGCAGCTCGGGGGGGACCATGAACACTGAAGCTTTCTTT. This gives the protein CASSSGGTMNTEAFF.

The chain links TRBV4-1 to TRBJ1-6, with no clear D. Germline CDR1 is MGHRA and CDR2 is YSYEKL. Trimming removed 1 base at V and 8 bases at J, with 12 bases between. This CDR3 is 15 amino acids long. For the CDR3, the DNA is TGCGCCAGCAGCCAAGTGGGCGGGAGACATTCACCCCTCCACTTT. Protein: CASSQVGGRHSPLHF.

V gene TRBV29-1 combines with J gene TRBJ2-2; the D gene is possibly TRBD1 (7 bases). The CDR3 consists of 14 residues. V lost 7 bases to trimming and J lost 5 bases, with 17 bases between them. Germline V CDR1 and CDR2: SQVTM, ANQGSEA. As DNA, the CDR3 is TGCAGCGGCGGGGCGGCAGGGGGAACCGGGGAGCTGTTTTTT. It codes for CSGGAAGGTGELFF.

This clone was counted a few times. The chain carries TRBV4-1 and TRBJ2-5; perhaps TRBD2 as D (6 bases). From germline, CDR1 is MGHRA and CDR2 YSYEKL. V was trimmed by 5 bases and J by 3 bases, leaving 22 bases between them. This CDR3 is 17 amino acids long. The CDR3 reads CASSSSTAGRLKETQYF. CDR3 nucleotide sequence: TGCGCCAGCAGCTCGAGTACGGCGGGGAGATTAAAAGAGACCCAGTACTTC.

This clone was observed a few times. The chain employs TRBV7-3 and TRBJ2-3; a possible D gene is TRBD2 (7 bases). CDR3 length: 16 amino acids. Trimming took 1 base from V and 1 from J, leaving 12 bases between them. CDR1 is SGHTA and CDR2 is FQGTGA in the germline V gene. The CDR3 DNA is TGTGCCAGCAGCTTAAACGCGCGGGGGCGCACAGATACGCAGTATTTT. Translation gives CASSLNARGRTDTQYF. Together with reference TRBV7-3 and TRBJ2-3, the CDR3 gives the full variable domain: GAGVSQTPSNKVTEKGKYVELRCDPISGHTALYWYRQSLGQGPEFLIYFQGTGAADDSGLPNDRFFAVRPEGSVSTLKIQRTERGDSAVYLCASSLNARGRTDTQYFGPGTRLTVL.

CDR3 nucleotides: TGCGCCAGCAGCCACAGGGACAGCTACGAGCAGTACTTC. It translates to CASSHRDSYEQYF. V gene TRBV4-3 combines with J gene TRBJ2-7; TRBD1 agrees at 7 bases. This CDR3 region has 13 residues. The junction had 2 bases not matched to a gene; V was cut back by 3 bases and J by 3 bases. Germline CDR1 LGHNA, CDR2 YSLEER.